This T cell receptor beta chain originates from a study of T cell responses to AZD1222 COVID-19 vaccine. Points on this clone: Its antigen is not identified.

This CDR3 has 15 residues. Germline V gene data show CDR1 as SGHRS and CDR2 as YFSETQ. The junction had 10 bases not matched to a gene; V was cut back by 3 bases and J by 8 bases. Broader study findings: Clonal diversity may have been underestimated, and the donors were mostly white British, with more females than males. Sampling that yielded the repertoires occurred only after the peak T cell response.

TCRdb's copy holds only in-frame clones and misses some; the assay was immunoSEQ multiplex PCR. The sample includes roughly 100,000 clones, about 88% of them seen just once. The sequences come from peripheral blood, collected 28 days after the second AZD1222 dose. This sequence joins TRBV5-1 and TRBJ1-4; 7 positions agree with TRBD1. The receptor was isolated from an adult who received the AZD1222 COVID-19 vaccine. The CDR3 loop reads CASSYEGTEQEKLFF. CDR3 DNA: TGCGCCAGCAGCTACGAAGGGACAGAACAGGAAAAACTGTTTTTT.